A single TCR beta chain is shown here with its context. Its cognate antigen is unknown. RNA, at roughly 0.5 to 1 ug, was reverse transcribed with random hexamers. TCRdb reprocessed the immunoSEQ multiplex PCR reads via MiXCR and lists one record per CDR3 protein. The sample yields around 150,000 distinct CDR3 sequences, roughly 94% seen once. The data were obtained in a study of CD8 T cells in Susac syndrome. Broader study findings: The TCR sequencing and HLA analysis in the study involved a relatively small number of individuals, as the study acknowledged.

The CDR3 is 16 amino acids. The V end was cut by 6 bases, the J end by 2 bases, with 17 bases between. The V gene is TRBV23-1, the J gene TRBJ1-5; TRBD1 is a possible D gene (6 bases). TRBV23-1 is an ORF; its function is uncertain. Sequencing input: CD4+ T cells from PBMCs. The clonotype comes from a human donor with multiple sclerosis. The CDR3 DNA follows: TGCGCCAGCAGAAACAGGGTTGGTAACCGCAATCAGCCCCAGCATTTT. This sequence encodes CASRNRVGNRNQPQHF.